This passage covers 11 T cell receptor beta chains from one sample sequenced in a study of T cell clonotyping in hematopoietic cell transplantation. TCRdb's copy holds only in-frame clones and misses some; the assay was immunoSEQ multiplex PCR. Of 9,000 to 13,000 clones listed, about four fifths are singletons. Source: PBMCs, taken 30 days after allogeneic stem cell transplant. Receptors originate from a female patient between 40 and 50 years old who had an allogeneic stem cell transplant from a related donor, so T cells may come from the graft donor. Some clones in this sample may be carry-over from other donors' samples.

On this clone itself: The DNA is left out, because the CDR3 cannot be placed on it with certainty; the CDR3 is given as TCRdb lists it. The V gene is TRBV12-2, the J gene TRBJ2-5; TRBD2 is the table's D call and was not checked against the DNA. TRBV12-2 is annotated as a pseudogene. The CDR3 is 17 amino acids in total, end residues counted. The CDR3 spells CASRFGNGTSGLGTQYF.

The gene calls are TRBV11-2 and TRBJ1-1; TRBD1 agrees at 9 bases. Germline V gene data show CDR1 as SGHAT and CDR2 as FQNNGV. The CDR3 length is 14 residues. The V gene end was trimmed by 7 bases and the J gene end by 6 bases; junction bases not matched to a gene: 9. This CDR3 is CASMTTGGIAEAFF. The CDR3 region has the DNA TGTGCCAGCATGACTACAGGGGGCATCGCTGAAGCTTTCTTT.

The rearrangement joins TRBV7-2 to TRBJ2-1, with 8 bases lining up with TRBD2. V lost 6 bases, J lost 15 bases, and 16 bases stayed unmatched. The CDR3 covers 14 residues. Germline CDR1 is SGHTA and CDR2 is FQGNSA. The CDR3 region is CASSVMGPAGELFF. The DNA of the CDR3 is TGTGCCAGCAGTGTTATGGGACCAGCGGGAGAGTTGTTCTTC. Based on the CDR3 plus reference TRBV7-2 and TRBJ2-1, the full variable domain is GAGVSQSPSNKVTEKGKDVELRCDPISGHTALYWYRQSLGQGLEFLIYFQGNSAPDKSGLPSDRFSAERTGGSVSTLTIQRTQQEDSAVYLCASSVMGPAGELFFGPGTRLTVL.

This chain joins TRBV11-2 and TRBJ2-3, with D possibly TRBD2 on 6 matching bases. Trimming cost V 3 bases and J 0 bases, with 10 bases left between them. CDR1 and CDR2 (germline): SGHAT, FQNNGV. The CDR3 runs 15 residues. CDR3 DNA sequence: TGTGCCAGCAGCTTCCGCGGGGTTAGCACAGATACGCAGTATTTT. It yields the protein CASSFRGVSTDTQYF.

The chain couples TRBV11-1 to TRBJ2-7; maybe TRBD2 (7 bases). The germline CDR1 and CDR2 sequences are SGHAT and FQDESV (reference sequence). The V end lost 2 bases, the J end lost 4 bases, and 15 bases lay between the germline ends. CDR3 length: 15 amino acids. The CDR3 loop reads CASSLLGGAEYEQYF. CDR3 in DNA: TGTGCCAGCAGCTTATTAGGGGGGGCGGAATACGAGCAGTACTTC.

This clone occurred once. The chain is built from TRBV4-3 and TRBJ2-1, with 8 nucleotides matching TRBD2. Per germline, CDR1 LGHNA and CDR2 YSLEER. CDR3 size: 16 residues. Losses at the gene ends were 0 bases for V and 8 bases for J; bases not matched to a gene: 9. The CDR3 sequence: CASSQDLPGGPYEQFF. In nucleotides, the CDR3 is TGCGCCAGCAGCCAAGATTTACCGGGAGGGCCCTATGAGCAGTTCTTC.

This clone was counted a few times. The rearrangement uses TRBV27 and TRBJ2-7, with unresolved D. Deletions cut 6 bases from V and 4 bases from J, with 13 bases between. The CDR3 extends over 13 amino acids. Germline loops: CDR1 MNHEY, CDR2 SMNVEV (reference sequence). CDR3 protein: CASSPWNGYEQYF. DNA of the CDR3: TGTGCCAGCAGCCCCTGGAATGGTTACGAGCAGTACTTC.

In nucleotides, the CDR3 is TGTGCCAGCATTAGGGCTCAGGGGGGTGGCTACACCTTC. It yields the protein CASIRAQGGGYTF. This sequence joins TRBV6-1 and TRBJ1-2; 7 nucleotides align to TRBD1. V lost 7 bases to trimming and J lost 7 bases; unmatched junction nucleotides: 9. CDR3 size: 13 residues. Per germline, CDR1 MNHNS and CDR2 SASEGT.

This sequence joins TRBV25-1 and TRBJ1-3, with TRBD1 identical over 8 bases. With V trimmed by 6 bases and J by 6 bases, 4 bases remained unmatched. Germline V gene data show CDR1 as MGHDK and CDR2 as SYGVNS. This CDR3 comprises 13 residues. This chain's CDR3 is CASSPGQANTIYF. CDR3 coding DNA: TGTGCCAGCAGCCCGGGACAGGCAAACACCATATATTTT.

The chain is built from TRBV7-2 and TRBJ1-5, with a weak D call TRBD1 (6 bases). V lost 2 bases, J lost 5 bases, and 10 bases lay in between. Per germline, CDR1 SGHTA and CDR2 FQGNSA. CDR3 size: 14 residues. The CDR3 here is CASSLQGRYQPQHF. The CDR3 bases are TGTGCCAGCAGCTTACAGGGGCGGTATCAGCCCCAGCATTTT.

This clone was counted a few times. The rearrangement links TRBV2 to TRBJ1-4; 8 bases are shared with TRBD1. V trimming: 4 bases; J trimming: 7 bases; junction bases outside the gene matches: 8. This CDR3 comprises 15 residues. Germline assignment: CDR1 SNHLY and CDR2 FYNNEI. This chain's CDR3 is CASSGTARGLEKLFF. The CDR3, as DNA: TGTGCCAGCAGTGGAACGGCCAGGGGGCTTGAAAAACTGTTTTTT.